Below, one T cell receptor (beta chain) is given with its context. Its specificity is not known. These data belong to a study of cytomegalovirus exposure and HLA in healthy donors. Study-wide context: As an earlier analysis found, 150 million to 200 million T cells yielded about 120 million unique TCR beta sequences. Study-wide results and caveats: Segments of the TCR beta V type were, in most cases, productive about 90% or about 30% of the time in an earlier analysis. 150 or so TCR beta chains were listed as cytomegalovirus-associated.

Both 60 Vbeta primers and 13 Jbeta primers went into the PCR. Profiling relied on immunoSEQ multiplex PCR, and the TCRdb table lists in-frame clones only, not all of them. The sample holds around 200,000 clones; around 79% are singletons and the top ten take about 4.6%. CDR1 and CDR2 (germline): LNHDA, SQIVND (reference sequence). J gave up 4 bases and V 1 base, and 1 base lay outside the gene matches. The CDR3 sequence is 14 residues long. The chain is built from TRBV19 and TRBJ2-3; TRBD2 matches 8 bases. The sequenced sample was PBMCs. This receptor was taken from a woman aged 25 to 39 in good health and CMV-seropositive. This CDR3 is CASSIAGGPDTQYF. CDR3 bases: TGTGCCAGTAGTATAGCGGGGGGGCCAGATACGCAGTATTTT.